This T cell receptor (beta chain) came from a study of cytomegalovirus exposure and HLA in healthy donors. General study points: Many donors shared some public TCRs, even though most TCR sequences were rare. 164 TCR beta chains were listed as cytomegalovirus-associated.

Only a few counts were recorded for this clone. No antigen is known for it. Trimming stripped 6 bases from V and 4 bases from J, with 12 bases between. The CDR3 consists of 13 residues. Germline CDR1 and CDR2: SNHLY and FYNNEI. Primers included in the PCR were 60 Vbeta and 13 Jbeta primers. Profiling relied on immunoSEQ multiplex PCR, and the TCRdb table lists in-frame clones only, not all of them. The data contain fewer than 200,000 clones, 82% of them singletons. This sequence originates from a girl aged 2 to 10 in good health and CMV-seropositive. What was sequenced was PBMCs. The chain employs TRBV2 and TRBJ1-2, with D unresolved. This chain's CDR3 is CASRSPVAYGYTF. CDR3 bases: TGTGCCAGCAGGTCCCCGGTCGCCTATGGCTACACCTTC.